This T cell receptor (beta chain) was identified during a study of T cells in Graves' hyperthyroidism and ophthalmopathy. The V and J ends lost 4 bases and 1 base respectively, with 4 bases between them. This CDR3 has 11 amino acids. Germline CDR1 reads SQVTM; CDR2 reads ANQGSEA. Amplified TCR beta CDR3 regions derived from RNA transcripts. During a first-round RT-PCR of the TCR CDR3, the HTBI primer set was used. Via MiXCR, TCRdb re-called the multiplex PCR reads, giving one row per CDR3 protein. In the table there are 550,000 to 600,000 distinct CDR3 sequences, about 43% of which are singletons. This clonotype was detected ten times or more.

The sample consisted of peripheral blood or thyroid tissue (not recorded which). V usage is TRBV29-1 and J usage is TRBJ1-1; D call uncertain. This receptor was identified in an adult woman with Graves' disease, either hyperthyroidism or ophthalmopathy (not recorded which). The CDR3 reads CSVVQNTEAFF. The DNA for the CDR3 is TGCAGCGTTGTCCAGAACACTGAAGCTTTCTTT.